Presented here are 21 T cell receptor beta chains from one specimen sequenced in a study of neoadjuvant anti-PD-1 for oral cavity cancer. Time point reported: after neoadjuvant nivolumab, at surgical resection. Here immunoSEQ multiplex PCR was the method, and the copy in TCRdb shows in-frame clones only, minus some. This sample has around 67,000 clones; roughly nine tenths occur once, and the top ten carry roughly 3%. The sample was PBMCs, taken after nivolumab (anti-PD-1) treatment. Every receptor here comes from a person aged 35-79 years with oral cavity squamous cell carcinoma.

This chain connects TRBV5-4 to TRBJ2-7; TRBD2 matches at 7 bases. The CDR3 runs to 16 residues. Germline CDR1 is SGHNT and CDR2 is YYREEE (reference sequence). V lost 4 bases and J lost 3; bases outside the gene matches: 13. The chain's CDR3 is CASSPPGQRGVYEQYF. The CDR3 DNA reads as TGTGCCAGCAGCCCGCCGGGGCAGCGGGGAGTCTACGAGCAGTACTTC.

The CDR3 loop reads CASSQGYVTDTQYF. As DNA, the CDR3 is TGTGCCAGCTCGCAGGGTTACGTGACAGATACGCAGTATTTT. This chain links TRBV18 with TRBJ2-3; possibly TRBD1 for D (5 bases). The CDR3 totals 14 residues. Germline-derived CDR1 and CDR2 are KGHSH and LQKENI. V lost 6 bases to trimming and J lost 3 bases, with 13 bases between them.

The chain carries TRBV7-6 and TRBJ1-3; D is unresolved. Trimming pared 0 bases from V and 0 bases from J, leaving 9 bases between. CDR1 is SGHVS and CDR2 is FNYEAQ in the germline V gene. The CDR3 runs to 16 residues. The CDR3 region is CASSLADPDSGNTIYF. The CDR3 DNA sequence: TGTGCCAGCAGCTTAGCGGACCCCGACTCTGGAAACACCATATATTTT.

The chain combines TRBV6-6 with TRBJ2-3, with 11 bases fitting TRBD2. The V gene end was trimmed by 2 bases and the J gene end by 1 base; junction bases not matched to a gene: 2. The CDR3 is 16 residues long. Per the germline V gene, CDR1 is MNHNY and CDR2 is SVGAGI (reference sequence). CDR3 DNA sequence: TGTGCCAGCAGTTACCCACTAGCGGGGGGCACAGATACGCAGTATTTT. It codes for CASSYPLAGGTDTQYF.

The V call is TRBV4-1, the J call TRBJ1-1; weak D call: TRBD1 (6 bases). Germline loops: CDR1 MGHRA, CDR2 YSYEKL. There are 14 residues in the CDR3. The V and J ends lost 8 bases and 5 bases respectively, with 18 bases between them. The CDR3 DNA follows: TGCGCCAGCGCAACTTATAGGGGGAGAACTGAAGCTTTCTTT. It translates to CASATYRGRTEAFF.

CDR3 bases: TGTGCCAGCAGTTGGGGCAGTGGACATAGCACAGATACGCAGTATTTT. This sequence encodes CASSWGSGHSTDTQYF. The chain links TRBV6-5 to TRBJ2-3; D might be TRBD1 (5 bases). The CDR3 is 16 amino acids. Trimming left V 4 bases short and J 0 bases short, with 14 bases between. CDR1 and CDR2 (germline): MNHEY, SVGAGI.

This rearrangement joins TRBV4-1 to TRBJ2-7; TRBD2 matches at 10 bases. The CDR3 has 15 amino acids. CDR1 is MGHRA, CDR2 YSYEKL, per germline. The V gene end was trimmed by 4 bases and the J gene end by 3 bases; junction bases not matched to a gene: 6. The CDR3: CASSLRLAGLYEQYF. CDR3 sequence (DNA): TGCGCCAGCAGCCTAAGACTAGCGGGCCTCTACGAGCAGTACTTC.

The chain joins TRBV6-1 to TRBJ2-7, with 8 bases matching TRBD1. This CDR3 is 11 amino acids long. CDR1 is MNHNS, CDR2 SASEGT, per germline. V gave up 11 bases and J gave up 4 bases; unmatched junction bases: 4. The chain's CDR3 is CAAGGGYEQYF. CDR3 in DNA: TGTGCCGCAGGGGGCGGTTACGAGCAGTACTTC.

The chain carries TRBV5-1 and TRBJ2-1, with D unresolved. Germline V gene data show CDR1 as SGHRS and CDR2 as YFSETQ. This CDR3 has 14 amino acids. V lost 6 bases and J 0 bases, leaving 10 bases between the germline ends. The CDR3 DNA reads as TGCGCCAGCATGGCGCTTAACTCCTACAATGAGCAGTTCTTC. Its translation: CASMALNSYNEQFF.

This clone was seen once. The chain links TRBV5-6 to TRBJ1-2; 8 positions match TRBD1. This CDR3 contains 13 residues. Trimming removed 7 bases from V and 6 bases from J; junction bases left unmatched: 8. The V gene's germline CDR1 is SGHDT and CDR2 YYEEEE. This CDR3 reads CASSDTGGNGYTF. In nucleotides, the CDR3 is TGTGCCAGCTCAGATACAGGGGGGAATGGCTACACCTTC.

The chain has TRBV21-1 and TRBJ2-1; the table's TRBD2 call for D was not verified on the DNA. TRBV21-1 is a documented pseudogene. The CDR3 loop spans 18 amino acids. The CDR3 DNA reads as TGTGCCAGCAGCACCCTTGGGACTAGCGGGACCTGCTACAATGAGCAGTTCTTC. Translation gives CASSTLGTSGTCYNEQFF.

DNA of the CDR3: TGTGCCAGCAGCTTGGGGGGACAGGTGGGCACTGAAGCTTTCTTT. Translating gives CASSLGGQVGTEAFF. V and J are TRBV7-3 and TRBJ1-1, with 8 bases lining up with TRBD1. CDR1 and CDR2 from the germline V gene are SGHTA and FQGTGA. CDR3 length: 15 residues. J lost 4 bases, V lost 3 bases, and 7 bases had no gene match.

The V gene is TRBV19, the J gene TRBJ2-2; D call uncertain. This CDR3 has 11 amino acids. Germline lookup yields CDR1 LNHDA and CDR2 SQIVND (reference sequence). Trimming cost V 9 bases and J 6 bases, with 8 bases left between them. CDR3 protein: CASSWSGELFF. The CDR3 DNA reads TGTGCCAGCTCCTGGTCCGGGGAGCTGTTTTTT.

The V and J genes are TRBV6-6 and TRBJ1-5; perhaps TRBD1 as D (5 bases). V was shortened by 5 bases and J by 9 bases, with 20 bases between the two germline ends. The germline V gene encodes CDR1 MNHNY and CDR2 SVGAGI (reference sequence). The CDR3 contains 15 residues. Here the CDR3 reads CASSTYGTGLGPQHF. CDR3 nucleotide sequence: TGTGCCAGCAGTACGTACGGGACGGGTCTTGGGCCCCAGCATTTT.

The table lists this clone with a count of one. The chain has TRBV10-2 and TRBJ1-5, with D unclear. The germline V gene has CDR1 WSHSY and CDR2 SAAADI. CDR3 length: 12 residues. The germline V and J ends were trimmed by 5 bases and 7 bases, with 9 bases remaining between them. CDR3 sequence: CASSQEGQPQHF. The CDR3 DNA follows: TGCGCCAGCAGTCAAGAAGGGCAGCCCCAGCATTTT.

The gene calls are TRBV5-4 and TRBJ2-2; a weak D match, TRBD2 (6 bases). V was cut by 0 bases and J by 6 bases, with 15 bases left in between. CDR1 is SGHNT, CDR2 YYREEE, per germline (reference sequence). CDR3 size: 16 residues. The CDR3 is CASSLARERVAGELFF. The CDR3, as DNA: TGTGCCAGCAGCTTGGCGCGGGAACGGGTTGCCGGGGAGCTGTTTTTT. Looking up the rest from reference TRBV5-4 and TRBJ2-2 gives the full variable domain: ETGVTQSPTHLIKTRGQQVTLRCSSQSGHNTVSWYQQALGQGPQFIFQYYREEENGRGNFPPRFSGLQFPNYSSELNVNALELDDSALYLCASSLARERVAGELFFGEGSRLTVL.

This chain joins TRBV6-5 and TRBJ1-4; the D is unclear. Germline values: CDR1 MNHEY, CDR2 SVGAGI. The CDR3 has 14 residues. V shed 6 bases and J shed 3 bases, with 11 bases lying between them. CDR3 sequence (DNA): TGTGCCAGCAGCCGAGGGTCCCCTAATGAAAAACTGTTTTTT. Its translation is CASSRGSPNEKLFF.

The chain has TRBV11-1 and TRBJ2-5; D is possibly TRBD1 or TRBD2 (5 bases each). CDR3 length: 14 amino acids. Trimming shortened V by 3 bases and J by 2 bases, and 10 bases separated the two germline ends. Per germline, CDR1 SGHAT and CDR2 FQDESV (reference sequence). For the CDR3, the DNA is TGTGCCAGCAGCTTGGGACGGATACAAGAGACCCAGTACTTC. Protein sequence: CASSLGRIQETQYF.

V is TRBV11-2 and J is TRBJ2-7, with TRBD1 as a possible D gene (6 bases). CDR1 SGHAT and CDR2 FQNNGV come from the germline V gene. Trimming cost V 0 bases and J 2 bases, with 14 bases left between them. This CDR3 is built from 16 residues. CDR3 DNA sequence: TGTGCCAGCAGCTTAGAGGGACATTCTGTCGCCTACGAGCAGTACTTC. This gives the protein CASSLEGHSVAYEQYF.

V and J are TRBV4-2 and TRBJ2-5; D gene uncertain. CDR1 LGHNA and CDR2 YNFKEQ come from the germline V gene. Deletions cut 1 base from V and 2 bases from J, with 14 bases between. The CDR3 covers 16 residues. This chain's CDR3 is CASSQGVASLQETQYF. DNA for the CDR3: TGTGCCAGCAGCCAAGGTGTAGCCAGCCTACAAGAGACCCAGTACTTC.

The chain combines TRBV11-3 with TRBJ2-1, with 8 bases matching TRBD2. The CDR3 sequence is 17 residues long. CDR1 SGHNT and CDR2 YENEEA come from the germline V gene. The trim removed 5 bases at V and 5 bases at J, leaving 14 bases unmatched. The CDR3 loop reads CASSDSWGREGHNEQFF. CDR3 in DNA: TGTGCCAGCAGCGACAGCTGGGGACGGGAGGGCCACAATGAGCAGTTCTTC. Drawing the rest from reference TRBV11-3 and TRBJ2-1, the complete variable domain is EAGVVQSPRYKIIEKKQPVAFWCNPISGHNTLYWYLQNLGQGPELLIRYENEEAVDDSQLPKDRFSAERLKGVDSTLKIQPAELGDSAVYLCASSDSWGREGHNEQFFGPGTRLTVL.